A single sample gave rise to the 3 T cell receptor beta chains below, sequenced in a study of cytomegalovirus exposure and HLA in healthy donors (dated by TCRdb to about 2017). Library construction relied on the immunoSEQ multiplex PCR assay. The table was pulled from immuneACCESS by TCRdb, which kept in-frame rearrangements only. Such tables lose some clones; where checked, under half of the loss comes from unresolved V genes, and the rest has no known cause. This sample lists 110,000 or so clones; 85% to 90% were detected once. Together, the top ten hold 4% of the sample. The specimen sequenced was PBMCs. These TCRs come from a woman aged 18-29 years in good health and CMV-seropositive.

J is TRBJ2-7 and V is TRBV10-3, with D maybe TRBD1 (6 bases). V was cut by 6 bases and J by 1 base, with 7 bases left in between. This CDR3 contains 12 residues. Per germline, CDR1 ENHRY and CDR2 SYGVKD. The CDR3 here is CAISQGSYEQYF. The CDR3 bases are TGTGCCATCAGCCAGGGGTCCTACGAGCAGTACTTC.

The J gene is TRBJ1-1, the V gene TRBV5-4; TRBD1 is a possible D gene (5 bases). The CDR3 is 14 amino acids. V lost 0 bases, J lost 6 bases, and 12 bases lay in between. The germline V gene has CDR1 SGHNT and CDR2 YYREEE (reference sequence). The CDR3 here is CASSLEDGGPEAFF. The CDR3 DNA sequence: TGTGCCAGCAGCTTGGAAGACGGGGGACCTGAAGCTTTCTTT. Using reference TRBV5-4 and TRBJ1-1 for the parts outside the CDR3, the full variable domain is ETGVTQSPTHLIKTRGQQVTLRCSSQSGHNTVSWYQQALGQGPQFIFQYYREEENGRGNFPPRFSGLQFPNYSSELNVNALELDDSALYLCASSLEDGGPEAFFGQGTRLTVV.

On this clone: Other DNA sequences in this specimen translate into the identical CDR3. This chain joins TRBV29-1 and TRBJ2-3; D call uncertain. Germline V gives CDR1 SQVTM, CDR2 ANQGSEA. CDR3 size: 12 residues. V was clipped by 3 bases and J by 1 base, with 5 bases between them. CDR3 bases: TGCAGCGTTGAGCAGGGCACAGATACGCAGTATTTT. Protein: CSVEQGTDTQYF.